This T cell receptor (beta chain) was recovered during a study of human T cells and chemical hapten exposure. The overall study: Patients received weekly diphenylcyclopropenone doses to the scalp throughout the roughly 24-week study. Among samples, TCR yields varied mainly because of small differences in pooled library volume.

Attachment of unique molecular identifiers to individual cDNA molecules was performed in the library. TCRdb reprocessed the RACE reads with MiXCR, giving one entry per CDR3 protein. The sample lists more than 85,000 distinct CDR3 sequences; 9.5% to 11% were seen once. CDR3 length equals 14 residues. Unmatched junction bases numbered 9, after V lost 3 bases and J lost 8 bases. Germline V gene data show CDR1 as LGHNA and CDR2 as YSLEER. Time point noted: patch test 2, 6 weeks after DPC sensitization. Treatment given: therapeutic diphenylcyclopropenone sensitization with weekly scalp DPC. The gene calls are TRBV4-3 and TRBJ1-1, with 7 bases identical to TRBD1. The sequence came from a man in his forties with alopecia areata. Some clones in this sample may be carry-over from other donors' samples. Specimen: whole blood, collected in connection with sensitization to the hapten diphenylcyclopropenone (DPC). Here the CDR3 DNA reads TGCGCCAGCAGCCAGGAAAGAGGGGGCAGGGAAGCTTTCTTT. Its protein product is CASSQERGGREAFF.